Listed below are T cell receptor beta chains from one sample, sequenced in a study of T-cell reconstitution after alpha-beta-depleted transplantation in children. TCRdb re-called the PCR reads through MiXCR, storing one row per CDR3 protein. This sample has 500,000 to 650,000 distinct CDR3 sequences; 10% to 12% occur once, and the top ten carry less than 15%. The sequences come from PBMCs, mostly from graft donor cells, collected 180 days after TCRalphabeta/CD19-depleted stem cell transplant. These receptors were obtained from a female patient aged 2-10 years who had a stem cell transplant for aplastic anemia, so the T cells may come from the graft donor. Both conserved end residues are part of each CDR3. Fields, in order: V gene, J gene, clone size, D gene, CDR3 DNA, CDR3 protein. The D gene is left open where the match is weak. Not all rows give a size; the values are once, few, many and, for expanded clones, a class.

>TRBV18|TRBJ2-1|few|-
TGTGCCAGCTCACTCCTAATCGAAAGCGATGAGCAGTTCTTC
CASSLLIESDEQFF
>TRBV20-1|TRBJ2-1|few|-
TGCAGTGCTTTATTTGAGGAATCCTACAATGAGCAGTTCTTC
CSALFEESYNEQFF
>TRBV12-3/TRBV12-4|TRBJ2-5|many|TRBD1
TGTGCCAGCAGTCGGGACAGGGATGAGACCCAGTACTTC
CASSRDRDETQYF
>TRBV7-8|TRBJ2-3|-|TRBD1
TGTGCCAGCAGTCGCTTGGGGCCGGGACAGGGAAGCACAGATACGCAGTATTTT
CASSRLGPGQGSTDTQYF
>TRBV12-3/TRBV12-4|TRBJ2-5|many|TRBD1
TGTGCCAGCAGTTTAAGTCGGCAGGGGGCCGTGGAGACCCAGTACTTC
CASSLSRQGAVETQYF
>TRBV4-3|TRBJ2-7|few|TRBD1
TGCGCCAGCAGCCAAACTGTCCCGGGACAGGGGGCGTACGAGCAGTACTTC
CASSQTVPGQGAYEQYF
>TRBV5-6|TRBJ2-2|few|-
TGTGCCAGCAGCTTCCCGGGACCAATCACCGGGGAGCTGTTTTTT
CASSFPGPITGELFF
>TRBV24-1|TRBJ2-4|-|TRBD1
TGTGCCACCAGTGATTCCGGACAGGGGATAGCCAAAAACATTCAGTACTTC
CATSDSGQGIAKNIQYF
>TRBV18|TRBJ2-7|-|TRBD2
TGTGCCAGCTCGCCAATCCTAGCGGAGCGGGACGAGCAGTACTTC
CASSPILAERDEQYF
>TRBV14|TRBJ2-3|-|-
TGTGCCAGCAGCCAAGTACTAGTGAGCACAGATACGCAGTATTTT
CASSQVLVSTDTQYF
>TRBV7-8|TRBJ2-5|-|TRBD2
TGTGCCAGCAGCTTAGGACTAGCGGGAGCCTTGGAGACCCAGTACTTC
CASSLGLAGALETQYF
>TRBV18|TRBJ2-3|-|-
TGTGCCAGCTCACGGGGCTTTTACACAGATACGCAGTATTTT
CASSRGFYTDTQYF
>TRBV20-1|TRBJ2-1|few|TRBD2
TGCAGTGGCCTAGCGGGAGCCCACTCCTACAATGAGCAGTTCTTC
CSGLAGAHSYNEQFF
>TRBV6-5|TRBJ2-1|few|-
TGTGCCAGCAGTTACAGGGAAATGGGGTACAATGAGCAGTTCTTC
CASSYREMGYNEQFF
>TRBV12-3/TRBV12-4|TRBJ2-5|many|-
TGTGCCAGCTCCGACAGGCAAGAGACCCAGTACTTC
CASSDRQETQYF
>TRBV5-4|TRBJ2-1|-|-
TGTGCCAGCAGCTTGTTCCTGGACAATGAGCAGTTCTTC
CASSLFLDNEQFF
>TRBV12-3/TRBV12-4|TRBJ2-1|-|-
TGTGCCAGCAGTTTACCCAGGGCTGAGCAGTTCTTC
CASSLPRAEQFF
>TRBV12-3/TRBV12-4|TRBJ2-5|few|TRBD2
TGTGCCAGCAGGGCCCTAGGGACTACCCAAGAGACCCAGTACTTC
CASRALGTTQETQYF
>TRBV5-8|TRBJ1-5|-|-
TGTGCCATCAGCACGACGAGGGGGGGGAGGTATCAGCCCCAGCATTTT
CAISTTRGGRYQPQHF
>TRBV7-9|TRBJ2-1|many|-
TGTGCCAGCATCCGGGGGCAGGGAAATGAGCAGTTCTTC
CASIRGQGNEQFF
>TRBV20-1|TRBJ2-2|-|-
TGCAGTGCTAGTCCAGCGGAGAACACCGGGGAGCTGTTTTTT
CSASPAENTGELFF
>TRBV29-1|TRBJ1-5|-|-
TGCAGCGTTCGGGAACAGGGACAGCCCCAGCATTTT
CSVREQGQPQHF
>TRBV5-1|TRBJ2-2|-|TRBD1
TGCGCCAGCAGCTTGGCGCCGGGACAGGGGAAGACCGGGGAGCTGTTTTTT
CASSLAPGQGKTGELFF
>TRBV12-3/TRBV12-4|TRBJ2-7|few|TRBD2
TGTGCCAGCAGTCGGGGGGAAATTACCTACGAGCAGTACTTC
CASSRGEITYEQYF
>TRBV12-3/TRBV12-4|TRBJ2-1|few|-
TGTGCCAGCAGTACCAGGCATTCCTACAATGAGCAGTTCTTC
CASSTRHSYNEQFF
>TRBV30|TRBJ1-4|-|-
TGTGCCTGGACCCGGACAAGGGGGAATGAAAAACTGTTTTTT
CAWTRTRGNEKLFF
>TRBV28|TRBJ1-1|many|-
TGTGCCAGCAGTTTAAGACGGATGAACACTGAAGCTTTCTTT
CASSLRRMNTEAFF
>TRBV12-3/TRBV12-4|TRBJ2-2|few|-
TGTGCCAGCACCCTCCAGGGACCGAACACCGGGGAGCTGTTTTTT
CASTLQGPNTGELFF
>TRBV7-9|TRBJ2-3|few|TRBD2
TGTGCCAGCAGCTATCCGGGACTAGCCAGAATCAGTCCTACGCAGTATTTT
CASSYPGLARISPTQYF
>TRBV14|TRBJ2-3|few|-
TGTGCCAGCAGCCAAGTTTCAGCGATTTTGGATCTTAGGGGATTGCAGTATTTT
CASSQVSAILDLRGLQYF
>TRBV12-3/TRBV12-4|TRBJ1-4|many|-
TGTGCCAGCAGCCTTTGGGCAACTAATGAAAAACTGTTTTTT
CASSLWATNEKLFF
>TRBV20-1|TRBJ2-7|many|-
TGCAGTGCCCAACCTTGGCCCCCCTACGAGCAGTACTTC
CSAQPWPPYEQYF
>TRBV24-1|TRBJ1-1|few|-
TGTGCCACCCGGTACGACAGGGAAGCTTTCTTT
CATRYDREAFF
>TRBV29-1|TRBJ2-6|few|-
TGCAGCGTTGAAGATAGGCAGATGGAAGCTGGGGCCAACGTCCTGACTTTC
CSVEDRQMEAGANVLTF
>TRBV6-2/TRBV6-3|TRBJ2-1|many|-
TGTGCCAGCAGTTACCCAGGGACGCCCCGTGCCCGCTCCTACAATGAGCAGTTCTTC
CASSYPGTPRARSYNEQFF
>TRBV28|TRBJ2-3|-|TRBD2
TGTGCCAGCAGTTCTCTATGGGTAACTAGCGGAACCCACACAGATACGCAGTATTTT
CASSSLWVTSGTHTDTQYF
>TRBV7-2|TRBJ2-2|few|TRBD1
TGTGCCAGCAGCTTAGGGCAGGGGGCAGCCGGGGAGCTGTTTTTT
CASSLGQGAAGELFF
>TRBV20-1|TRBJ2-3|few|-
TGCAGTGCTAGAGCCGACTCCAGAAGCACAGATACGCAGTATTTT
CSARADSRSTDTQYF
>TRBV5-1|TRBJ1-1|many|-
TGCGCCAGCAGCCCCAAGGGGGAGGGGACTGAAGCTTTCTTT
CASSPKGEGTEAFF